This TCR beta chain was retrieved from a study of regulatory T cells in long-lasting Graves disease. Whole-study context: Under 3 months of antithyroid drugs had been taken by newly diagnosed Graves' patients.

This clonotype was recorded many times. Its target is not known. Study outcomes and limitations: The study found TRBV28, TRBJ1-2 and TRBJ2-5 favored in persistent disease.

With iRepertoire HTBI primers and Arm-PCR of CDR3 regions, TCR beta libraries were built. In the authors' workflow: Across the samples, identification revealed some 59 TRBV and 15 or so TRBJ segments. TCRdb itself ran the multiplex PCR reads through MiXCR, one entry per CDR3 protein. These V and J calls originate from TCRdb's pipeline instead of the authors' own analysis. The sample has about 380,000 distinct CDR3 sequences; around 16% are singletons. Documented time point: newly diagnosed GD, antithyroid drugs for less than 3 months. Extracted RNA from PBMCs served as the source of the TCR library. The ends lost 5 bases at V and 4 bases at J; junction bases unmatched: 13. There are 16 residues in the CDR3. Germline CDR1 is SGHTA and CDR2 is FQGNSA.

Sequenced here: peripheral blood mononuclear cells (PBMCs), sampled at new diagnosis, from a patient treated with antithyroid drugs. The gene calls are TRBV7-2 and TRBJ2-7; 8 bases match TRBD1. This TCR was recovered from a female donor with Graves disease. In DNA form, the CDR3 reads TGTGCCAGCAGCCCTACTATGACAGGGGCGTTGTACGAGCAGTACTTC. Translation gives CASSPTMTGALYEQYF.